This T cell receptor beta chain was sequenced in a study of cytomegalovirus exposure and HLA in healthy donors. Overall study: Inside one of the first data releases sat about 85 million unique TCRs taken from HLA-typed donors.

The CDR3 totals 15 residues. Looked up from germline, CDR1 is SGDLS and CDR2 is YYNGEE. The PCR contained 60 Vbeta and 13 Jbeta primers. The method was immunoSEQ multiplex PCR; TCRdb's version includes in-frame clones alone and lacks a portion of them. This table holds some 200,000 clones, 70% to 85% found once. General observations from the study: One later analysis reportedly identified an Asian-associated ancestry cluster that showed fewer N-insertions than the roughly 700-donor mean. Listed as cytomegalovirus-associated were 164 TCR beta chains.

Points on this clone: Antigen: not known.

Sequenced sample: PBMCs. This sequence was found in a man in his fifties in good health and CMV-seronegative. The chain employs TRBV9 and TRBJ2-5; D gene unclear. The DNA end is a closer match to TRBJ2-7, so the J assignment may be wrong. DNA of the CDR3: TGTGCCAGCAGCGTAGCCCGCGGTTTCCCCTACGAGCAGTACTTC. This codes for CASSVARGFPYEQYF.